One and the same sample provided the 32 T cell receptor beta chains below, sequenced in a study of T cells in Graves' hyperthyroidism and ophthalmopathy. TCR beta CDR3 regions were amplified from RNA. Researchers ran a first-round RT-PCR on the TCR CDR3 using the HTBI primer set. TCRdb reprocessed the multiplex PCR reads with MiXCR, giving one entry per CDR3 protein. The sample yields approximately 320,000 distinct CDR3 sequences, roughly 15% seen once. The source material was blood. These receptors were taken from a man aged 25-45 years with Graves' hyperthyroidism.

The gene calls are TRBV20-1 and TRBJ2-1; TRBD2 aligns across 11 bases. Germline assignment: CDR1 DFQATT and CDR2 SNEGSKA (reference sequence). V shed 3 bases, J shed 2 bases, and the junction held 6 bases outside the gene matches. This CDR3 spans 16 amino acids. The CDR3 nucleotides are TGCAGTGCTAGGGGGGGGACTAGCGGTACCTACAATGAGCAGTTCTTC. Residues: CSARGGTSGTYNEQFF.

The table lists this clonotype with many counts. CDR3 nucleotides: TGTGCCAGTCACCGTGAACCAGGGGACTACCCGTACGAGCAGTACTTC. This codes for CASHREPGDYPYEQYF. The genes are TRBV19 and TRBJ2-7; a possible D gene is TRBD2 (7 bases). The V gene lost 8 bases and the J gene lost 4 bases, with 24 bases spanning the gap. The length of the CDR3 is 16 residues. The germline V gene encodes CDR1 LNHDA and CDR2 SQIVND (reference sequence).

This clonotype was detected only a few times. The chain recombines TRBV28 with TRBJ2-6; unclear D gene. The CDR3 sequence is 17 residues long. CDR1 is MDHEN, CDR2 SYDVKM, per germline. V was cut by 6 bases and J by 0 bases, with 15 bases left in between. For the CDR3, the DNA is TGTGCCAGCAGATCGGCAGAGCAGCGCTCTGGGGCCAACGTCCTGACTTTC. Translation gives CASRSAEQRSGANVLTF.

Many counts were recorded for this clonotype. The chain links TRBV5-5 to TRBJ1-2; TRBD1 agrees at 7 bases. Germline V gene sequence: CDR1 SGHKS, CDR2 YYEKEE (reference sequence). This CDR3 has 13 residues. The junction had 6 bases not matched to a gene; V was cut back by 5 bases and J by 5 bases. CDR3 DNA sequence: TGTGCCAGCAGTGCCAACAGGGGATATGGCTACACCTTC. Translation gives CASSANRGYGYTF. Drawing the rest from reference TRBV5-5 and TRBJ1-2, the complete variable domain is DAGVTQSPTHLIKTRGQQVTLRCSPISGHKSVSWYQQVLGQGPQFIFQYYEKEERGRGNFPDRFSARQFPNYSSELNVNALLLGDSALYLCASSANRGYGYTFGSGTRLTVV.

The chain links TRBV13 to TRBJ1-2; D unclear. In germline, CDR1 is PRHDT, CDR2 FYEKMQ (reference sequence). The CDR3 covers 12 residues. Trimming took off 8 bases at V and 4 bases at J, with 11 bases between the two ends. In DNA, the CDR3 is TGTGCCAGCCAGAGTAGAGCCTATGGCTACACCTTC. Its translation is CASQSRAYGYTF.

This clonotype was counted many times. This chain uses TRBV24-1 with TRBJ2-1; weak D call: TRBD1 (6 bases). The length of the CDR3 is 18 residues. The germline gives CDR1 KGHDR, CDR2 SFDVKD. Trimming pared 0 bases from V and 1 base from J, leaving 15 bases between. CDR3 in amino acids: CATSDLDRQLSSYNEQFF. The CDR3 region has the DNA TGTGCCACCAGTGATTTGGACAGGCAACTGTCGTCCTACAATGAGCAGTTCTTC.

Points on this clonotype: This may come from a read error, since a much larger clone is one base off. CDR3 amino acids: CASSPLESSGANEQYF. The DNA of the CDR3 is TGTGCCAGCAGCCCCCTCGAGTCTAGCGGGGCCAATGAGCAGTACTTC. The gene calls are TRBV12-3 or TRBV12-4 and TRBJ2-1; 9 nucleotides line up with TRBD2. The J call may be incorrect, as the DNA end agrees better with TRBJ2-7. The CDR3 runs to 16 residues.

The chain couples TRBV5-1 to TRBJ2-2; TRBD1 or TRBD2 may be the D gene (5 bases each). Germline CDR1 SGHRS, CDR2 YFSETQ. The CDR3 length is 13 residues. The V and J ends lost 4 bases and 6 bases respectively, with 10 bases between them. DNA for the CDR3: TGCGCCAGCAGCAATAGGGACGCCGGGGAGCTGTTTTTT. Translation gives CASSNRDAGELFF.

This clonotype was seen at least ten times. The chain has TRBV18 and TRBJ2-1; D not resolved. The V end was cut by 3 bases, the J end by 6 bases, with 15 bases between. The CDR3 length is 15 residues. CDR1 KGHSH and CDR2 LQKENI come from the germline V gene. The CDR3 nucleotides are TGTGCCAGCTCACCCCTCGGACCTCGGAGCAATGAGCAGTTCTTC. Translated, it gives CASSPLGPRSNEQFF.

The DNA of the CDR3 is TGTGCCAGCAGCTTAAACAGGGGGCCGCTAGGTCCTTCCTACAATGAGCAGTTCTTC. Residues: CASSLNRGPLGPSYNEQFF. The chain has TRBV5-8 and TRBJ2-1; 9 nucleotides match TRBD1. CDR1 and CDR2 from the germline V gene are SGHTS and YDEGEE. CDR3 size: 19 residues. V was clipped by 2 bases and J by 1 base; unmatched bases: 13.

This clonotype was detected ten times or more. This chain uses TRBV6-1 with TRBJ2-7; D may be TRBD1 (5 bases). The CDR3 is 14 residues long. Germline CDR1 and CDR2: MNHNS and SASEGT. V shed 2 bases and J shed 5 bases, with 13 bases lying between them. The CDR3 DNA reads TGTGCCAGCAGTGAATCTTTCAGGGTCCACGAGCAGTACTTC. Translation: CASSESFRVHEQYF.

This clonotype was seen at least ten times. The chain uses TRBV3-1 and TRBJ2-5; 7 nucleotides match TRBD2. Trimming cost V 2 bases and J 2 bases; bases outside gene matches: 8. The germline CDR1 and CDR2 sequences are LGHDT and YNNKEL (reference sequence). CDR3 length: 16 residues. CDR3 protein: CASSQSGMDLQETQYF. For the CDR3, the DNA is TGTGCCAGCAGCCAAAGCGGGATGGACTTACAAGAGACCCAGTACTTC.

The chain uses TRBV29-1 and TRBJ2-5, with TRBD2 matching 7 bases. CDR3 length: 13 amino acids. Germline assignment: CDR1 SQVTM and CDR2 ANQGSEA. The J segment lost 7 bases and the V segment lost 5 bases, leaving 10 bases of the junction unmatched. CDR3 residues: CSVSFAGEGTQYF. The CDR3, as DNA: TGCAGCGTTAGTTTCGCGGGGGAAGGGACCCAGTACTTC. Variable domain in full (rest from reference TRBV29-1 and TRBJ2-5): SAVISQKPSRDICQRGTSLTIQCQVDSQVTMMFWYRQQPGQSLTLIATANQGSEATYESGFVIDKFPISRPNLTFSTLTVSNMSPEDSSIYLCSVSFAGEGTQYFGPGTRLLVL.

V is TRBV30 and J is TRBJ2-1; 7 bases match TRBD1. The CDR3 sequence is 12 residues long. V shed 2 bases, J shed 9 bases, and the junction held 4 bases outside the gene matches. The germline gives CDR1 GTSNPN, CDR2 SVGIG (reference sequence). The CDR3: CAWSSTGAEQFF. In DNA form, the CDR3 reads TGTGCCTGGAGTAGCACAGGGGCTGAGCAGTTCTTC.

The chain has TRBV24-1 and TRBJ1-5; D ambiguous. V dropped 1 base and J dropped 0 bases, with 9 bases sitting between them. Germline CDR1 reads KGHDR; CDR2 reads SFDVKD. This CDR3 has 16 amino acids. This CDR3 reads CATSDLGGSSNQPQHF. The DNA of the CDR3 is TGTGCCACCAGTGATTTAGGCGGTTCTAGCAATCAGCCCCAGCATTTT.

The count of this clonotype is one. The chain carries TRBV19 and TRBJ1-5; 7 nucleotides line up with TRBD1. This CDR3 has 16 residues. The ends lost 7 bases at V and 1 base at J; junction bases unmatched: 10. Germline CDR1 LNHDA, CDR2 SQIVND (reference sequence). The CDR3 region is CASNANSGQSNQPQHF. The DNA of the CDR3 is TGTGCCAGTAACGCTAATTCGGGACAGAGCAATCAGCCCCAGCATTTT.

V and J are TRBV6-1 and TRBJ2-1, with D tentatively TRBD1 (5 bases). V was shortened by 10 bases and J by 0 bases, with 10 bases between the two germline ends. Germline assignment: CDR1 MNHNS and CDR2 SASEGT. This CDR3 is built from 13 residues. CDR3 loop: CATRDSSYNEQFF. In DNA form, the CDR3 reads TGTGCCACCAGAGACAGCTCCTACAATGAGCAGTTCTTC.

This clonotype has ten or more counts. The chain recombines TRBV20-1 with TRBJ2-5; 7 bases are shared with TRBD2. CDR1 and CDR2 from the germline V gene are DFQATT and SNEGSKA (reference sequence). The CDR3 contains 15 residues. V trimming: 5 bases; J trimming: 2 bases; junction bases outside the gene matches: 11. As DNA, the CDR3 is TGCAGTGCTGGGGAGCGGGGACGAATTCAAGAGACCCAGTACTTC. Translated, it gives CSAGERGRIQETQYF.

CDR3 nucleotide sequence: TGCAGTGCTAGAGGTTTCGGGTGGGGCAGCCGCACAGATACGCAGTATTTT. Amino acid sequence: CSARGFGWGSRTDTQYF. The chain links TRBV20-1 to TRBJ2-3; TRBD1 might be the D (5 bases). With 1 base removed from V and 1 base from J, the gap between germline ends came to 18 bases. The CDR3 runs to 17 residues. The germline CDR1 and CDR2 sequences are DFQATT and SNEGSKA (reference sequence).

The chain links TRBV15 to TRBJ2-7; maybe TRBD1 (7 bases). Germline values: CDR1 LNHNV, CDR2 YYDKDF (reference sequence). The CDR3 sequence is 17 residues long. V gave up 1 base and J gave up 6 bases, with 22 bases separating them. CDR3 sequence: CATSRVPAGRGATEQYF. CDR3 bases: TGTGCCACCAGCAGAGTCCCCGCCGGCAGGGGGGCTACCGAGCAGTACTTC.

In this sample, this clonotype turned up many times. V is TRBV12-5 and J is TRBJ2-7; TRBD2 agrees at 11 bases. CDR1 LGHNT and CDR2 FRNRAP come from the germline V gene. The CDR3 loop spans 15 amino acids. Trimming at V came to 3 bases and at J to 4 bases, leaving 5 bases not matched to a gene. CDR3 nucleotide sequence: TGTGCTAGTGGTTTTATAGCGGGGGGGAGGTACGAGCAGTACTTC. As protein: CASGFIAGGRYEQYF.

This clonotype was seen a handful of times. This chain links TRBV5-1 with TRBJ1-4; no clear D gene. From germline, CDR1 is SGHRS and CDR2 YFSETQ. This CDR3 comprises 14 residues. V was shortened by 7 bases and J by 0 bases, with 10 bases between the two germline ends. CDR3 amino acids: CASRPTATNEKLFF. The CDR3 region has the DNA TGCGCCAGCCGCCCCACCGCAACTAATGAAAAACTGTTTTTT.

This chain connects TRBV6-6 to TRBJ2-7, with D perhaps matching TRBD2 (6 bases). The CDR3 has 15 residues. Germline values: CDR1 MNHNY, CDR2 SVGAGI (reference sequence). V gave up 0 bases and J gave up 2 bases, with 11 bases separating them. The CDR3 sequence: CASSYSGGWAYEQYF. CDR3 sequence (DNA): TGTGCCAGCAGTTACTCGGGGGGATGGGCCTACGAGCAGTACTTC.

The rearrangement uses TRBV19 and TRBJ1-1; D gene uncertain. V was pared by 8 bases and J by 1 base, with 8 bases between. The germline V gene encodes CDR1 LNHDA and CDR2 SQIVND (reference sequence). CDR3 length equals 12 residues. CDR3 nucleotides: TGTGCCAGTCTGGACCCGAACACTGAAGCTTTCTTT. Protein: CASLDPNTEAFF.

Only one count was recorded for this clonotype. CDR3 bases: TGTGCCAGCAGAGACAGGGGAGCAAGTCAGCCCCAGCATTTT. Amino acids: CASRDRGASQPQHF. The rearrangement links TRBV2 to TRBJ1-5, with 8 positions matching TRBD1. Germline values: CDR1 SNHLY, CDR2 FYNNEI. After removal of 6 bases from V and 6 bases from J, the junction contained 7 bases not matched to a gene. The CDR3 sequence is 14 residues long. Filled out from reference TRBV2 and TRBJ1-5, the complete variable domain reads EPEVTQTPSHQVTQMGQEVILRCVPISNHLYFYWYRQILGQKVEFLVSFYNNEISEKSEIFDDQFSVERPDGSNFTLKIRSTKLEDSAMYFCASRDRGASQPQHFGDGTRLSIL.

A few counts support this clonotype. V usage is TRBV11-3 and J usage is TRBJ2-7; unclear D gene. Germline V CDR1 and CDR2: SGHNT, YENEEA. The CDR3 sequence is 14 residues long. V lost 1 base and J lost 3, with 10 bases in between. As DNA, the CDR3 is TGTGCCAGCAGCTTAGCGGGCCCGGACTACGAGCAGTACTTC. Protein product: CASSLAGPDYEQYF. Complete variable domain (other parts from reference TRBV11-3 and TRBJ2-7): EAGVVQSPRYKIIEKKQPVAFWCNPISGHNTLYWYLQNLGQGPELLIRYENEEAVDDSQLPKDRFSAERLKGVDSTLKIQPAELGDSAVYLCASSLAGPDYEQYFGPGTRLTVT.

This clonotype has a handful of counts. The V call is TRBV19, the J call TRBJ2-3; TRBD2 matches at 11 bases. The V gene end was trimmed by 5 bases and the J gene end by 3 bases; junction bases not matched to a gene: 4. CDR3 length: 15 amino acids. CDR1 LNHDA and CDR2 SQIVND come from the germline V gene (reference sequence). CDR3 region: CASSLLAGVTDTQYF. The CDR3 nucleotides read TGTGCCAGTAGTTTACTAGCGGGAGTGACAGATACGCAGTATTTT.

V and J are TRBV9 and TRBJ2-7, with TRBD1 matching over 7 bases. The J segment lost 5 bases and the V segment lost 0 bases, leaving 11 bases of the junction unmatched. The CDR3 consists of 16 residues. CDR1 is SGDLS, CDR2 YYNGEE, per germline. The CDR3 DNA reads TGTGCCAGCAGCGTAGGCCCGGGGACAGTCGGCGACGAGCAGTACTTC. Translating gives CASSVGPGTVGDEQYF.

The J gene is TRBJ1-2, the V gene TRBV5-1; D might be TRBD1 (6 bases). This CDR3 is built from 13 residues. Germline loops: CDR1 SGHRS, CDR2 YFSETQ. V shed 4 bases and J shed 7 bases, with 14 bases lying between them. The CDR3 DNA is TGCGCCAGCAGCAAGGACAGTGGGGGTGGCTACACCTTC. This codes for CASSKDSGGGYTF.

Note on this clonotype: This could be a read error, since a much larger clone is one nucleotide away. The rearrangement joins TRBV5-1 to TRBJ1-1, with D unresolved. CDR3 length equals 14 residues. From germline, CDR1 is SGHRS and CDR2 YFSETQ. Trimming cost V 0 bases and J 0 bases, with 6 bases left between them. The CDR3 region is CASSLEAVNTEAFF. Written as DNA, the CDR3 is TGCGCCAGCAGCTTGGAAGCGGTGAACACTGAAGCTTTCTTT.

This clonotype was observed a handful of times. The DNA for the CDR3 is TGTGCCAGCAGCCAAGTTCGGGTCAGGAGGGAAAAACTGTTTTTT. This encodes CASSQVRVRREKLFF. This rearrangement joins TRBV4-2 to TRBJ1-4; D unresolved. The germline V gene encodes CDR1 LGHNA and CDR2 YNFKEQ. The CDR3 is 15 residues long. The ends were cut back, 1 base at V and 8 bases at J, with 14 bases in the middle.

This clonotype was picked up one time. This chain connects TRBV10-3 to TRBJ2-1; TRBD1 or TRBD2 may be the D gene (6 bases each). The germline CDR1 and CDR2 sequences are ENHRY and SYGVKD. V was cut by 6 bases and J by 4 bases, with 16 bases left in between. This CDR3 contains 15 residues. CDR3 amino acids: CAISEGGELYNEQFF. In DNA form, the CDR3 reads TGTGCCATCAGCGAGGGGGGAGAATTATACAATGAGCAGTTCTTC.